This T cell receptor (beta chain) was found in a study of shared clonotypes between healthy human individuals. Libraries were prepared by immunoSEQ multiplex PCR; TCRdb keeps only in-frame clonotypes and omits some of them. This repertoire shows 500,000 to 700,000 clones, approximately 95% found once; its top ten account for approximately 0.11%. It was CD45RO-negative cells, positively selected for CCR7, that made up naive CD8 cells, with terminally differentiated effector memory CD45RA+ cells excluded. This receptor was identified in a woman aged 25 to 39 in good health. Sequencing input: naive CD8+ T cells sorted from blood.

The CDR3 loop is CASSLPFGGGETGDTQYF. DNA of the CDR3: TGTGCCAGCAGTTTACCGTTCGGGGGAGGGGAAACCGGAGATACGCAGTATTTT. This chain joins TRBV28 and TRBJ2-3; 7 bases fit TRBD2. V gave up 2 bases and J gave up 5 bases; unmatched junction bases: 16. The CDR3 loop spans 18 amino acids. CDR1 and CDR2 (germline): MDHEN, SYDVKM.